These 28 T cell receptor beta chains were all obtained from the same sample, sequenced in a study of beta chain features in type 1 diabetes. The study, taken as a whole, reports: Shorter TCRB CDR3s, moderately but significantly so, were found in Type 1 diabetes patients in all four CD4+ subsets.

The authors reverse transcribed all of the isolated RNA, so sequencing captured expressed TCRB transcripts. Libraries were prepared by immunoSEQ multiplex PCR; TCRdb keeps only in-frame clonotypes and omits some of them. This table holds hundreds of thousands of clones, about 14% found once. These TCRs are of unknown antigen specificity. The sample taken for sequencing was naive CD4+ T cells from blood. These receptors were taken from a young man with type 1 diabetes.

This sequence joins TRBV7-2 and TRBJ2-7, with 11 bases identical to TRBD1. The CDR3 is 16 amino acids. In germline, CDR1 is SGHTA, CDR2 FQGNSA. Trimming took 5 bases from V and 5 from J; bases not matched to a gene: 11. The CDR3 DNA reads as TGTGCCAGCAGCCCCCGGACAGGGGGCGCAAGGGACGAGCAGTACTTC. Encoded protein: CASSPRTGGARDEQYF.

This chain uses TRBV28 with TRBJ2-3, with D possibly being TRBD1 or TRBD2 (5 bases each). This CDR3 has 13 amino acids. Trimming left V 8 bases short and J 4 bases short, with 13 bases between. CDR1 is MDHEN, CDR2 SYDVKM, per germline. The CDR3 loop is CASSTGGPDTQYF. The CDR3 DNA sequence: TGTGCCAGCTCCACTGGGGGTCCAGATACGCAGTATTTT. The complete variable domain, with remaining parts taken from reference TRBV28 and TRBJ2-3, reads DVKVTQSSRYLVKRTGEKVFLECVQDMDHENMFWYRQDPGLGLRLIYFSYDVKMKEKGDIPEGYSVSREKKERFSLILESASTNQTSMYLCASSTGGPDTQYFGPGTRLTVL.

The rearrangement joins TRBV29-1 to TRBJ1-2; TRBD1 agrees at 9 bases. There are 12 residues in the CDR3. V shed 6 bases, J shed 8 bases, and the junction held 7 bases outside the gene matches. CDR1 is SQVTM, CDR2 ANQGSEA, per germline. CDR3 coding DNA: TGCAGCGTCCCCGGGACAGGGACGGGCTACACCTTC. This translates into CSVPGTGTGYTF.

Regarding this clone: Other DNA sequences of this sample code for an identical CDR3. V usage is TRBV9 and J usage is TRBJ1-1, with D possibly matching TRBD1 (5 bases). Trimming left V 2 bases short and J 0 bases short, with 11 bases between. The germline V gene encodes CDR1 SGDLS and CDR2 YYNGEE. The CDR3 extends over 15 amino acids. As DNA, the CDR3 is TGTGCCAGCAGCGTGGGGCAGGGATTGAACACTGAAGCTTTCTTT. This translates into CASSVGQGLNTEAFF. Variable domain in full (rest from reference TRBV9 and TRBJ1-1): DSGVTQTPKHLITATGQRVTLRCSPRSGDLSVYWYQQSLDQGLQFLIQYYNGEERAKGNILERFSAQQFPDLHSELNLSSLELGDSALYFCASSVGQGLNTEAFFGQGTRLTVV.

The chain combines TRBV19 with TRBJ1-1; weak D call: TRBD1 (6 bases). Germline CDR1 and CDR2: LNHDA and SQIVND (reference sequence). The CDR3 runs to 13 residues. Deletions cut 4 bases from V and 4 bases from J, with 10 bases between. The CDR3 here is CASSTQGPTEAFF. DNA of the CDR3: TGTGCCAGTAGTACTCAGGGGCCCACTGAAGCTTTCTTT. Drawing the rest from reference TRBV19 and TRBJ1-1, the complete variable domain is DGGITQSPKYLFRKEGQNVTLSCEQNLNHDAMYWYRQDPGQGLRLIYYSQIVNDFQKGDIAEGYSVSREKKESFPLTVTSAQKNPTAFYLCASSTQGPTEAFFGQGTRLTVV.

The rearrangement uses TRBV11-3 and TRBJ2-5; the D gene is possibly TRBD2 (6 bases). Between the trimmed V and J ends, which lost 5 bases and 1 base, there was a span of 11 bases. Per the germline V gene, CDR1 is SGHNT and CDR2 is YENEEA. This CDR3 has 14 amino acids. The chain's CDR3 is CASSGREAQETQYF. Written as DNA, the CDR3 is TGTGCCAGCAGCGGCAGGGAGGCCCAAGAGACCCAGTACTTC. The entire variable domain, with the rest obtained from reference TRBV11-3 and TRBJ2-5, is as follows: EAGVVQSPRYKIIEKKQPVAFWCNPISGHNTLYWYLQNLGQGPELLIRYENEEAVDDSQLPKDRFSAERLKGVDSTLKIQPAELGDSAVYLCASSGREAQETQYFGPGTRLLVL.

The gene calls are TRBV28 and TRBJ2-7; D possibly matches TRBD1 or TRBD2 (6 bases each). V was pared by 6 bases and J by 7 bases, with 16 bases between. The CDR3 has 13 residues. The germline V gene encodes CDR1 MDHEN and CDR2 SYDVKM. CDR3 sequence reads: CASRGGHYGEQYF. In DNA form, the CDR3 reads TGTGCCAGCAGAGGGGGGCACTATGGGGAGCAGTACTTC.

About this clone itself: The same CDR3 can be traced to other DNA sequences in this sample. The rearrangement joins TRBV2 to TRBJ1-1; 7 bases are a match to TRBD1. Germline CDR1 is SNHLY and CDR2 is FYNNEI. The ends lost 4 bases at V and 5 bases at J; junction bases unmatched: 4. The CDR3 is 13 amino acids. This CDR3 reads CASSGQGRTEAFF. CDR3 nucleotides: TGTGCCAGCAGTGGACAGGGTAGGACTGAAGCTTTCTTT.

The chain is built from TRBV30 and TRBJ2-7; 7 positions match TRBD1. Trimming took 2 bases from V and 6 from J; bases not matched to a gene: 10. The CDR3 sequence is 14 residues long. Looked up from germline, CDR1 is GTSNPN and CDR2 is SVGIG (reference sequence). CDR3 amino acids: CAWSHHRGLGEQYF. The CDR3 nucleotides read TGTGCCTGGAGTCACCACAGGGGTCTAGGCGAGCAGTACTTC.

This clone was counted a few times. The chain uses TRBV18 and TRBJ2-3, with 11 positions matching TRBD2. The germline V gene encodes CDR1 KGHSH and CDR2 LQKENI. The CDR3 contains 15 residues. V trimming: 5 bases; J trimming: 4 bases; junction bases outside the gene matches: 5. The CDR3 protein is CASSILAGASDTQYF. In DNA form, the CDR3 reads TGTGCCAGCTCAATACTAGCGGGAGCTTCAGATACGCAGTATTTT.

A few counts support this clone. This chain links TRBV6-6 with TRBJ2-5; D unclear. This CDR3 is built from 14 residues. Per germline, CDR1 MNHNY and CDR2 SVGAGI (reference sequence). V gave up 7 bases and J gave up 0 bases, with 12 bases separating them. The CDR3 DNA reads TGTGCCAGCAAGATTATACTCGACCAAGAGACCCAGTACTTC. It encodes CASKIILDQETQYF.

This clone was picked up a small number of times. This chain joins TRBV2 and TRBJ2-2, with 7 bases identical to TRBD2. The V gene's germline CDR1 is SNHLY and CDR2 FYNNEI. Germline trimming cut 4 bases from V and 5 bases from J; bases unmatched to any gene: 4. This CDR3 contains 14 residues. The CDR3 DNA is TGTGCCAGCAGTGCGGGAGGAGGGACCGGGGAGCTGTTTTTT. Translation gives CASSAGGGTGELFF.

The sample holds a few counts of this clone. The CDR3 loop reads CASSWGAYEQYF. CDR3 bases: TGTGCCAGCAGTTGGGGGGCCTACGAGCAGTACTTC. This rearrangement joins TRBV5-6 to TRBJ2-7, with D maybe TRBD2 (6 bases). V was shortened by 5 bases and J by 2 bases, with 8 bases between the two germline ends. There are 12 residues in the CDR3. Germline CDR1 and CDR2: SGHDT and YYEEEE. Filled out from reference TRBV5-6 and TRBJ2-7, the complete variable domain reads DAGVTQSPTHLIKTRGQQVTLRCSPKSGHDTVSWYQQALGQGPQFIFQYYEEEERQRGNFPDRFSGHQFPNYSSELNVNALLLGDSALYLCASSWGAYEQYFGPGTRLTVT.

The chain uses TRBV29-1 and TRBJ2-7; D gene ambiguous. V was pared by 5 bases and J by 6 bases, with 17 bases between. Germline CDR1 reads SQVTM; CDR2 reads ANQGSEA. The CDR3 consists of 13 residues. Here the CDR3 DNA reads TGCAGCGTTAACCGGGCCCCAGACGCCGAGCAGTACTTC. Translating it yields CSVNRAPDAEQYF.

V is TRBV4-2 and J is TRBJ1-1, with no clear D. The CDR3 runs to 13 residues. Trimming stripped 4 bases from V and 8 bases from J, with 14 bases between. Germline lookup yields CDR1 LGHNA and CDR2 YNFKEQ. The CDR3 loop is CASSRRLGAEAFF. Here the CDR3 DNA reads TGTGCCAGCAGCCGACGTCTGGGCGCCGAAGCTTTCTTT.

The chain has TRBV7-6 and TRBJ2-7, with TRBD2 matching 8 bases. Germline CDR1 is SGHVS and CDR2 is FNYEAQ. This CDR3 is 15 amino acids long. V lost 0 bases to trimming and J lost 7 bases; unmatched junction nucleotides: 8. CDR3 nucleotide sequence: TGTGCCAGCAGCTTAGCTTCGGCGGGAGGAGCTGAGCAGTACTTC. As protein: CASSLASAGGAEQYF. The full variable domain, rest sourced from reference TRBV7-6 and TRBJ2-7, is GAGVSQSPRYKVTKRGQDVALRCDPISGHVSLYWYRQALGQGPEFLTYFNYEAQQDKSGLPNDRFSAERPEGSISTLTIQRTEQRDSAMYRCASSLASAGGAEQYFGPGTRLTVT.

This chain joins TRBV25-1 and TRBJ1-1; D gene uncertain. Trimming shortened V by 4 bases and J by 8 bases, and 11 bases separated the two germline ends. Germline CDR1 is MGHDK and CDR2 is SYGVNS. CDR3 size: 12 residues. The CDR3 spells CASSARQLEAFF. The CDR3, as DNA: TGTGCCAGCAGTGCGCGCCAACTCGAAGCTTTCTTT.

V is TRBV2 and J is TRBJ1-4, with D tentatively TRBD1 (5 bases). This CDR3 region has 15 residues. Germline V gene sequence: CDR1 SNHLY, CDR2 FYNNEI. V was shortened by 8 bases and J by 8 bases, with 21 bases between the two germline ends. Here the CDR3 DNA reads TGTGCCAGCGGGGCACCCGGTGAGGTCGGAGAAAAACTGTTTTTT. Amino acid sequence: CASGAPGEVGEKLFF.

This clone was seen a few times. The chain joins TRBV6-5 to TRBJ2-7; D tentatively reads TRBD1 or TRBD2 (5 bases each). The V and J ends lost 4 bases and 4 bases respectively, with 14 bases between them. The germline gives CDR1 MNHEY, CDR2 SVGAGI. The CDR3 consists of 14 residues. The CDR3 sequence is CASSFLAGKYEQYF. Written as DNA, the CDR3 is TGTGCCAGCAGTTTCCTAGCAGGGAAATACGAGCAGTACTTC.

This chain uses TRBV7-2 with TRBJ1-6; D uncertain. With 3 bases removed from V and 7 bases from J, the gap between germline ends came to 16 bases. The CDR3 runs 16 residues. Germline assignment: CDR1 SGHTA and CDR2 FQGNSA. The CDR3 sequence: CASSLASRAGNSPLHF. The CDR3 bases are TGTGCCAGCAGCTTGGCAAGCCGGGCAGGAAATTCACCCCTCCACTTT.

This clone has just a few counts. The chain couples TRBV7-2 to TRBJ2-3; the match to TRBD1 covers 9 bases. Germline loops: CDR1 SGHTA, CDR2 FQGNSA. This CDR3 has 16 amino acids. Trimming took 5 bases from V and 2 from J; bases not matched to a gene: 8. CDR3 residues: CASSPGRDRATDTQYF. For the CDR3, the DNA is TGTGCCAGCAGCCCTGGGAGGGACAGGGCCACAGATACGCAGTATTTT.

The chain combines TRBV30 with TRBJ2-2, with D tentatively TRBD2 (5 bases). V shed 2 bases and J shed 5 bases, with 9 bases lying between them. This CDR3 is 13 amino acids long. Looked up from germline, CDR1 is GTSNPN and CDR2 is SVGIG (reference sequence). CDR3 sequence: CAWSREGTGELFF. In nucleotides, the CDR3 is TGTGCCTGGAGTCGGGAAGGTACCGGGGAGCTGTTTTTT.

This rearrangement joins TRBV7-9 to TRBJ1-2; D possibly corresponds to TRBD1 (5 bases). CDR1 and CDR2 (germline): SEHNR, FQNEAQ (reference sequence). There are 14 residues in the CDR3. V was cut by 7 bases and J by 0 bases, with 12 bases left in between. The CDR3 sequence is CASNRGDANYGYTF. The DNA for the CDR3 is TGTGCCAGCAACCGGGGGGACGCTAACTATGGCTACACCTTC. Full variable domain (missing parts from reference TRBV7-9 and TRBJ1-2): DTGVSQNPRHKITKRGQNVTFRCDPISEHNRLYWYRQTLGQGPEFLTYFQNEAQLEKSRLLSDRFSAERPKGSFSTLEIQRTEQGDSAMYLCASNRGDANYGYTFGSGTRLTVV.

This clone showed up just a few times. The gene calls are TRBV9 and TRBJ2-3; D is possibly TRBD1 (6 bases). The germline V gene encodes CDR1 SGDLS and CDR2 YYNGEE. The CDR3 runs 13 residues. V dropped 3 bases and J dropped 6 bases, with 11 bases sitting between them. For the CDR3, the DNA is TGTGCCAGCAGCGCACAGGGACCCGATACGCAGTATTTT. The encoded protein is CASSAQGPDTQYF.

In its sample, this clone was seen a few times. The chain couples TRBV19 to TRBJ1-1; a weak D match, TRBD1 (5 bases). Germline CDR1 is LNHDA and CDR2 is SQIVND (reference sequence). The CDR3 is made up of 17 amino acids. Trimming pared 4 bases from V and 1 base from J, leaving 19 bases between. CDR3 region: CASSKGRVELKNTEAFF. CDR3 nucleotide sequence: TGTGCCAGTAGTAAAGGCAGGGTGGAGTTAAAGAACACTGAAGCTTTCTTT.

The table lists this clone with a few counts. The chain has TRBV29-1 and TRBJ1-3, with D uncertain. Trimming removed 4 bases at V and 0 bases at J, with 7 bases between. The CDR3 is 13 amino acids. Germline V gene data show CDR1 as SQVTM and CDR2 as ANQGSEA. The chain's CDR3 is CSVAAASGNTIYF. The CDR3 DNA follows: TGCAGCGTTGCGGCAGCCTCTGGAAACACCATATATTTT.

The chain joins TRBV11-2 to TRBJ2-7, with D hard to call. The CDR3 is 16 amino acids. The V and J ends lost 5 bases and 0 bases respectively, with 17 bases between them. The germline gives CDR1 SGHAT, CDR2 FQNNGV. The CDR3 sequence: CASSKGSGRLSYEQYF. The CDR3 DNA reads as TGTGCCAGCAGCAAAGGGTCCGGACGGCTCTCCTACGAGCAGTACTTC.

The chain joins TRBV4-1 to TRBJ2-5; 9 bases are a match to TRBD1. J gave up 5 bases and V 3 bases, and 10 bases lay outside the gene matches. The germline gives CDR1 MGHRA, CDR2 YSYEKL. The CDR3 contains 16 residues. DNA of the CDR3: TGCGCCAGCAGCCATGTCCCGGGACAGGGATCGGAGACCCAGTACTTC. Protein: CASSHVPGQGSETQYF.